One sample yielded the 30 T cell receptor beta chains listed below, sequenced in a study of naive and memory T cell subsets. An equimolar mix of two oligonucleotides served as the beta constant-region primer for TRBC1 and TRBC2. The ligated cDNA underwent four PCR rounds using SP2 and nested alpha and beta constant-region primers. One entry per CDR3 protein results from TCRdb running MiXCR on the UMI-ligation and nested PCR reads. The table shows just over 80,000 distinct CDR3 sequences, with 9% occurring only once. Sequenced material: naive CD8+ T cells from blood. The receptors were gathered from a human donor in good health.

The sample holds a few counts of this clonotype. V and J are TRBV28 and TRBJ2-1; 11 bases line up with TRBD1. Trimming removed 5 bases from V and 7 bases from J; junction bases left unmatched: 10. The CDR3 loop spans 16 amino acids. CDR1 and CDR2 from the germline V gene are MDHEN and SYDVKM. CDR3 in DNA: TGTGCCAGCAGTCTTACCGGGACAGGGGGGCAAAATGAGCAGTTCTTC. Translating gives CASSLTGTGGQNEQFF.

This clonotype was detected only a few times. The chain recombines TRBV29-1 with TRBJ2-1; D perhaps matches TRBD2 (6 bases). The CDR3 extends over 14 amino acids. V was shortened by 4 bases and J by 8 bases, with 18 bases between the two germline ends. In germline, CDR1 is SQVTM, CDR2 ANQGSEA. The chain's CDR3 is CSVVLQEGGYEQFF. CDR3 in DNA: TGCAGCGTTGTTTTGCAGGAGGGTGGCTATGAGCAGTTCTTC.

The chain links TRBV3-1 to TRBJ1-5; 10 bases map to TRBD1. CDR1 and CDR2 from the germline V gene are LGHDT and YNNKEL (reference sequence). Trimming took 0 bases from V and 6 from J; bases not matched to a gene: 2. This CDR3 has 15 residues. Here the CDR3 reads CASSQDDRGPQPQHF. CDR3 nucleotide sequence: TGTGCCAGCAGCCAAGACGACAGGGGGCCTCAGCCCCAGCATTTT.

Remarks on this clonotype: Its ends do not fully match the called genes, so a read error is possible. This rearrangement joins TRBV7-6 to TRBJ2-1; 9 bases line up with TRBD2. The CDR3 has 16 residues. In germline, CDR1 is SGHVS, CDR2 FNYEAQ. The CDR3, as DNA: TGCGCCAGCAGCTCCCCCCGGACTAGCGTATTCAATGAGCAGCTCTTC. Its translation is CASSSPRTSVFNEQLF. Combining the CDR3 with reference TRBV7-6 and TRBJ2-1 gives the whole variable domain GAGVSQSPRYKVTKRGQDVALRCDPISGHVSLYWYRQALGQGPEFLTYFNYEAQQDKSGLPNDRFSAERPEGSISTLTIQRTEQRDSAMYRCASSSPRTSVFNEQLFGPGTRLTVL.

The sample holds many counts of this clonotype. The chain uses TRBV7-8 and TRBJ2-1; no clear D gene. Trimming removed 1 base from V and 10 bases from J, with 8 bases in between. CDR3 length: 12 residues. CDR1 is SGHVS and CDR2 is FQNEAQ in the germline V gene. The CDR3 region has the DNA TGTGCCAGCAGCTTAGTTGTTTACGAGCAGTTCTTC. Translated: CASSLVVYEQFF. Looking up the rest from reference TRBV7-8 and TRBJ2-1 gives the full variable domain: GAGVSQSPRYKVAKRGQDVALRCDPISGHVSLFWYQQALGQGPEFLTYFQNEAQLDKSGLPSDRFFAERPEGSVSTLKIQRTQQEDSAVYLCASSLVVYEQFFGPGTRLTVL.

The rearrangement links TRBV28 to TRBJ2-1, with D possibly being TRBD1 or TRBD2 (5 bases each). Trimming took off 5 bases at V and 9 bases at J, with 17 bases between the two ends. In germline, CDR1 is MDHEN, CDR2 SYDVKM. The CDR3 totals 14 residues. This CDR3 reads CASSPLGATPEQFF. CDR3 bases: TGTGCCAGCAGTCCCCTCGGGGCCACCCCTGAGCAGTTCTTC.

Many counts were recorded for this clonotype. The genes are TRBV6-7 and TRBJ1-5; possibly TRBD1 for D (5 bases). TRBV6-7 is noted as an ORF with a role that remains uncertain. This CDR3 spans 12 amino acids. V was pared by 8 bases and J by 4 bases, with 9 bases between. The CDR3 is CASWRTNQPQHF. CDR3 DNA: TGTGCCAGCTGGCGGACAAATCAGCCCCAGCATTTT.

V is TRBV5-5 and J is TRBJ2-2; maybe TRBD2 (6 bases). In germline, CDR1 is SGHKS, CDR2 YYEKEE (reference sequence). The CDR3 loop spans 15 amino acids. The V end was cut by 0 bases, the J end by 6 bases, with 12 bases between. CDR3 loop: CASSLGRVDPGELFF. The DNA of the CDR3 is TGTGCCAGCAGCTTGGGGAGGGTAGATCCCGGGGAGCTGTTTTTT.

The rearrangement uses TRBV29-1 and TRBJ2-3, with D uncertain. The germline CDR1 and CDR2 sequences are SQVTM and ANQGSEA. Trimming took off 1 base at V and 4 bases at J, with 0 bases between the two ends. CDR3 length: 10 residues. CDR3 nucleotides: TGCAGCGTTGAAGCAGATACGCAGTATTTT. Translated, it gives CSVEADTQYF.

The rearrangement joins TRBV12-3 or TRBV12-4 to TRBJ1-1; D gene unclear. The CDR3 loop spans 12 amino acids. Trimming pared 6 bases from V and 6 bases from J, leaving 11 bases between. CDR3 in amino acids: CASSTPGPEAFF. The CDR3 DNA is TGTGCCAGCAGCACCCCGGGCCCTGAAGCTTTCTTT.

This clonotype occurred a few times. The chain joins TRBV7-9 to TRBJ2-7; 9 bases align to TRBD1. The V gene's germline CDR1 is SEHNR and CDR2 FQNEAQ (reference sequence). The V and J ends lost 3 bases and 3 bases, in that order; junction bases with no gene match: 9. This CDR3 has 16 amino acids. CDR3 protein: CASSFPLWDRDYEQYF. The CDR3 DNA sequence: TGTGCCAGCAGCTTCCCCCTCTGGGACAGGGACTACGAGCAGTACTTC.

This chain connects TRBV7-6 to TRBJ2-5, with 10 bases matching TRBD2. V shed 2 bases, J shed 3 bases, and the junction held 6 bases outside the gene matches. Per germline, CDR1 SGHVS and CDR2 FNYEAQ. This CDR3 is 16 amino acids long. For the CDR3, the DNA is TGTGCCAGCAGCTTACGGACTAGCGGAGAGAAAGAGACCCAGTACTTC. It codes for CASSLRTSGEKETQYF.

The CDR3: CSARDKRWGNYGYTF. The CDR3 DNA sequence: TGCAGTGCTAGAGATAAGAGATGGGGAAACTATGGCTACACCTTC. The chain links TRBV20-1 to TRBJ1-2, with unresolved D. Germline lookup yields CDR1 DFQATT and CDR2 SNEGSKA (reference sequence). V lost 0 bases and J lost 2, with 13 bases in between. The CDR3 totals 15 residues.

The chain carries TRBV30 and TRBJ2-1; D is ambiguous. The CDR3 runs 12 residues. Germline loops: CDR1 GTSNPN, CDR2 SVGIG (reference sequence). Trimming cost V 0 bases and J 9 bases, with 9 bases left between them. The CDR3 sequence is CAWSVLGFEQFF. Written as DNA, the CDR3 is TGTGCCTGGAGTGTACTGGGTTTTGAGCAGTTCTTC.

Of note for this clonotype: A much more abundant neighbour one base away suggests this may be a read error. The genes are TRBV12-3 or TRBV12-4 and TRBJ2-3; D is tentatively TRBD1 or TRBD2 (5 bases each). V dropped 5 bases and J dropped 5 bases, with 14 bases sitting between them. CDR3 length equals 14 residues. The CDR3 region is CASSDGGGGDTQYF. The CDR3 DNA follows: TGTGCCAGCAGTGACGGCGGTGGGGGAGATACGCAGTATTTT.

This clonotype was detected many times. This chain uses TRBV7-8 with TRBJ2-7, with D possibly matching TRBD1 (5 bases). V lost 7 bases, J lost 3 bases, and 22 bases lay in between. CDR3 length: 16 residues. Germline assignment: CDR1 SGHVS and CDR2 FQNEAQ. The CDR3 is CASTLGKGKGDYEQYF. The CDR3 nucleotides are TGTGCCAGCACCCTAGGGAAGGGGAAAGGTGACTACGAGCAGTACTTC.

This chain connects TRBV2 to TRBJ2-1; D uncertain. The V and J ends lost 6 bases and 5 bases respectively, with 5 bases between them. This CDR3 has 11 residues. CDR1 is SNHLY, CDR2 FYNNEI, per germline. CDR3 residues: CASSIDNEQFF. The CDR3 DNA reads TGTGCCAGCAGCATAGACAATGAGCAGTTCTTC.

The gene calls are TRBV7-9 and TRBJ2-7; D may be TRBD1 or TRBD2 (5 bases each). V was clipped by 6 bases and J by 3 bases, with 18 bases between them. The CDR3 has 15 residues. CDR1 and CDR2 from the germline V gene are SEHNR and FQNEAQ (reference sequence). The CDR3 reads CASRPIAGTNYEQYF. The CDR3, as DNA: TGTGCCAGCAGACCGATCGCTGGGACGAACTACGAGCAGTACTTC.

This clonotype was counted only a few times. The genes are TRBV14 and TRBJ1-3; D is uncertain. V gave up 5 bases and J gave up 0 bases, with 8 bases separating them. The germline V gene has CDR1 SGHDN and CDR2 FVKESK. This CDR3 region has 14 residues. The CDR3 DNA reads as TGTGCCAGCAGCATCCGGGACTCTGGAAACACCATATATTTT. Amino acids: CASSIRDSGNTIYF.

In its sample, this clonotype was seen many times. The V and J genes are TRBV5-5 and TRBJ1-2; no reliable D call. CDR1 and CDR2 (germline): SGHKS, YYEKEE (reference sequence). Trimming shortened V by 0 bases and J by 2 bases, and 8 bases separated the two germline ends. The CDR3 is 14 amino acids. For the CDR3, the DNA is TGTGCCAGCAGCTTGGAGGCAGCCAACTATGGCTACACCTTC. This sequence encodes CASSLEAANYGYTF.

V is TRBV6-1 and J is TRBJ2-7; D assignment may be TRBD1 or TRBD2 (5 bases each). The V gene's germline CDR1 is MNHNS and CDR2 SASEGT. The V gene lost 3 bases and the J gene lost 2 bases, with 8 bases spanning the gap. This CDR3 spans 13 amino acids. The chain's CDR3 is CASSDGTAYEQYF. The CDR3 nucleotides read TGTGCCAGCAGTGACGGGACGGCCTACGAGCAGTACTTC.

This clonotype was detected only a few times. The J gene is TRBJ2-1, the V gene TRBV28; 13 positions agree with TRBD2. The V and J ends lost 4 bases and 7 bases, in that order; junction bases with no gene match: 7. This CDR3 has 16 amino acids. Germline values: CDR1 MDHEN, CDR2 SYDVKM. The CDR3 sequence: CASSSRLAGGGNEQFF. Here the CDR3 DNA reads TGTGCCAGCAGTTCCAGACTAGCGGGAGGTGGAAATGAGCAGTTCTTC. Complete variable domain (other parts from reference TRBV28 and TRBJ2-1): DVKVTQSSRYLVKRTGEKVFLECVQDMDHENMFWYRQDPGLGLRLIYFSYDVKMKEKGDIPEGYSVSREKKERFSLILESASTNQTSMYLCASSSRLAGGGNEQFFGPGTRLTVL.

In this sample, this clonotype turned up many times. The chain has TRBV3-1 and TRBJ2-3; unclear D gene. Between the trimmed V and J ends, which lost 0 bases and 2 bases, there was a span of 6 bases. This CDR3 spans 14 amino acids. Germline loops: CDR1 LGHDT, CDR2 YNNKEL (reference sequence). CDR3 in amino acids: CASSQETNTDTQYF. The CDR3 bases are TGTGCCAGCAGCCAAGAAACTAACACAGATACGCAGTATTTT.

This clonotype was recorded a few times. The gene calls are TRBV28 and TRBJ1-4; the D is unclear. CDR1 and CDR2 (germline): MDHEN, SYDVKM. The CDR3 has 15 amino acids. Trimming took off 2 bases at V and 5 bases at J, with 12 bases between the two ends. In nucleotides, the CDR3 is TGTGCCAGCAGTTTACAGCTCGAAGAGAATGAAAAACTGTTTTTT. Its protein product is CASSLQLEENEKLFF.

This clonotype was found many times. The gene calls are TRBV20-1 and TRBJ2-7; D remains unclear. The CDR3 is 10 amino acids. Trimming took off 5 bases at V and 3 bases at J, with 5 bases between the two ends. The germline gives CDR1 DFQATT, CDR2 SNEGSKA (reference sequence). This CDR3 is CSAWDYEQYF. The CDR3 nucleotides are TGCAGTGCTTGGGACTACGAGCAGTACTTC.

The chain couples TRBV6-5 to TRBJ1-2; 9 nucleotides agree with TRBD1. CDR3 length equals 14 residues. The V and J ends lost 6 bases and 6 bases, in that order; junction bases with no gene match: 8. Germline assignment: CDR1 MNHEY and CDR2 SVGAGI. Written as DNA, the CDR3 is TGTGCCAGCAGGGAGGCCGGGACAGGGAATGGCTACACCTTC. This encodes CASREAGTGNGYTF.

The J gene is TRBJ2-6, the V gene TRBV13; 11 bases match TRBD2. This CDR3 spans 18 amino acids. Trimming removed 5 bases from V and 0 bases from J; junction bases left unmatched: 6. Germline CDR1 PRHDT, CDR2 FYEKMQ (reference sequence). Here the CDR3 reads CASSPSSGRFSGANVLTF. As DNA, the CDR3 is TGTGCCAGCAGCCCCTCTAGCGGGAGGTTCTCTGGGGCCAACGTCCTGACTTTC.

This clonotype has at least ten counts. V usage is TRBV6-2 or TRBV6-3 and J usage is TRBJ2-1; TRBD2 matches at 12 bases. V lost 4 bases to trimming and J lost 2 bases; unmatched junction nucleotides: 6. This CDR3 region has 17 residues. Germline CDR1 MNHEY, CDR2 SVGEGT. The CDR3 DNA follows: TGTGCCAGCAGTTCGCCGACTAGCGGGAGTCCCTACAATGAGCAGTTCTTC. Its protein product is CASSSPTSGSPYNEQFF.

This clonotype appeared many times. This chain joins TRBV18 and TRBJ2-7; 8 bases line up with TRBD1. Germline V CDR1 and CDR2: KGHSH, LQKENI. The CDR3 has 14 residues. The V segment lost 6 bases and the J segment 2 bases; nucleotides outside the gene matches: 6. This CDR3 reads CASSIGQGAYEQYF. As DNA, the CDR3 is TGTGCCAGCTCCATTGGACAGGGTGCCTACGAGCAGTACTTC.

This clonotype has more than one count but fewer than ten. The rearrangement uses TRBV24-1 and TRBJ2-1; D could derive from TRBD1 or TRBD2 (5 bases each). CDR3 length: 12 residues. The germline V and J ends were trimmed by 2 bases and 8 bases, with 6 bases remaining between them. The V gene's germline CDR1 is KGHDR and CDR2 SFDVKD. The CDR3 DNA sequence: TGTGCCACCAGTGATTGGGGGTATGAGCAGTTCTTC. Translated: CATSDWGYEQFF.